This T cell receptor (beta chain) was observed in a study of glioma-infiltrating T cells after dendritic cell vaccination. Assay: immunoSEQ multiplex PCR; the TCRdb copy retains only in-frame clones and omits some. The repertoire holds about 96,000 clones, about four fifths seen once, with 5.5% to 7% in the top ten. This CDR3 has 13 amino acids. Deletions cut 7 bases from V and 0 bases from J, with 10 bases between. The germline V gene has CDR1 SGHDT and CDR2 YYEEEE. This chain connects TRBV5-6 to TRBJ1-2; D uncertain. Sequencing used blood, obtained before dendritic cell vaccination. The receptor comes from a human donor with glioblastoma. In DNA form, the CDR3 reads TGTGCCAGCTCGAGGAGAGCTAACTATGGCTACACCTTC. As protein: CASSRRANYGYTF. Drawing the rest from reference TRBV5-6 and TRBJ1-2, the complete variable domain is DAGVTQSPTHLIKTRGQQVTLRCSPKSGHDTVSWYQQALGQGPQFIFQYYEEEERQRGNFPDRFSGHQFPNYSSELNVNALLLGDSALYLCASSRRANYGYTFGSGTRLTVV.